Listed below are T cell receptor beta chains from one sample, sequenced in a study of blood T cells in healthy people across ages. TCRdb itself ran the 5' RACE reads through MiXCR, one entry per CDR3 protein. The sample shows about 1.7 million distinct CDR3 sequences, roughly 30% of them seen only once. Source material: blood. These TCRs come from a young woman in good health. Each CDR3 is given without its conserved first and last residue. The size of a clone is reported for some rows only, either as once, few or many, or as a class for expanded clones.

TRBV9,.,ASSVGPPTYNEQF
TRBV6-6,few,ASRLRTGTTYEQY
TRBV21-1,.,ASTRGGLATPFGEQF
TRBV5-1,.,ASSSRAGAGRKETQY
TRBV9,few,ASSAPGTSSYNEQF
TRBV28,few,ASSLWRGKDEKLF
TRBV2,.,ASSEAGNFYNEQF
TRBV6-5,few,ASSYQGTQY
TRBV24-1,.,ATGARNSNEQF
TRBV24-1,few,ATSPAGGKDYGYT
TRBV2,.,ASSEAGARYNEQF
TRBV7-9,many,ASSSDLVTQY
TRBV27,.,ASSLSPTQGTQY
TRBV3-1,few,ASSRRSGGYT
TRBV5-1,few,ASSAPLAGGPGNEQF
TRBV29-1,many,SVTTDGGLEQY
TRBV6-6,few,ASRSPGRTDTQY
TRBV6-5,.,ASSYRSSGGIYNEQF
TRBV7-2,.,ASSYTGGSNEQF
TRBV7-9,.,ASSFEGEGTDTQY
TRBV12-3/TRBV12-4,.,ASSLDSGQRYSNQPQH
TRBV12-3/TRBV12-4,.,ASSFMARGGADTQY
TRBV12-3/TRBV12-4,few,ASSLWDGGYT
TRBV6-4,.,ASSASGREQF
TRBV4-3,.,ASSQNHGLMVYEQY
TRBV30,few,AWSVLGYGYT
TRBV12-3/TRBV12-4,.,ATSPGTSGADTQY
TRBV15,many,ATTGGNTDTQY
TRBV28,many,ASSPRTDSYEQY
TRBV29-1,.,SVEQERENTDTQY
TRBV30,.,AWTGASGGYT
TRBV28,few,ASSYRTQGYYYGYT
TRBV20-1,.,SAPPSISNEQY
TRBV5-5,.,ASSLSGQVNTEAF
TRBV5-1,.,ASQRVGEIQETQY
TRBV7-2,.,ASSLKRGGLAGELF
TRBV30,few,AWLLDTQY
TRBV7-2,.,ASSLGVGEGPHNEQF
TRBV28,.,ASSPPGMAYEQY
TRBV5-1,.,ASSSGGCATSGEKLF
TRBV7-3,once,ASSLAGLAGGQDEQY
TRBV10-3,.,AILQTSNYGYT
TRBV20-1,many,SAQGLAAFYNEQF
TRBV10-3,.,AISGRIDSNYGYT
TRBV7-9,.,ASSRPPSGSYNEQF